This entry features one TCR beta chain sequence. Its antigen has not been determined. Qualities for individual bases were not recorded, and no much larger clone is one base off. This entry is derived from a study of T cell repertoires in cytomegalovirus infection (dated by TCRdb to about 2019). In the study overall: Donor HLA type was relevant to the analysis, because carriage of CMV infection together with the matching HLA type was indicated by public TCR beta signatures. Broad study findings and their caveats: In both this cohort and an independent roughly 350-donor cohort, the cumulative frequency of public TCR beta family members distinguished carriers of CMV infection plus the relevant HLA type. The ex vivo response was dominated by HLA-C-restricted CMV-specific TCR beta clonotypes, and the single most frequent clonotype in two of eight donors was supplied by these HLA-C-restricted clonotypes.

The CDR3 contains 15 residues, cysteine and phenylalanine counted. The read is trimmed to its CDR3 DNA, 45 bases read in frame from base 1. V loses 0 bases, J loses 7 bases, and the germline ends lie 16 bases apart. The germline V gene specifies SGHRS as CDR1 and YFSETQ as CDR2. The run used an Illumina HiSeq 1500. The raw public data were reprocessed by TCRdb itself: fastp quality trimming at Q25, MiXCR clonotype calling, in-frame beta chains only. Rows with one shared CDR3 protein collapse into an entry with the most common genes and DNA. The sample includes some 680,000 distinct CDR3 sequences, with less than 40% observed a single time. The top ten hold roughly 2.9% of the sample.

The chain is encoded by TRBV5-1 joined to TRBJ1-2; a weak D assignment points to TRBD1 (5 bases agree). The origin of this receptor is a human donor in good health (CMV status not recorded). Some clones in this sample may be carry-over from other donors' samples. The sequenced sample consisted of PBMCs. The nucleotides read TGCGCCAGCAGCTTGGTAACCGGGGGGAACAGTGGCTACACCTTC. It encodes CASSLVTGGNSGYTF.